One TCR beta chain is described in this entry. Antigen specificity is unknown. The sample has other DNA sequences that encode this CDR3 too. This specimen belongs to a study of cytomegalovirus exposure and HLA in healthy donors. Study-level results: Later work found most CMV-associated TCR beta chains apparently HLA-restricted. A classifier reportedly called cytomegalovirus status with high sensitivity and specificity. Apart from CMV serostatus, no immune exposure information was available.

V was cut by 2 bases and J by 6 bases, with 3 bases left in between. Germline assignment: CDR1 SEHNR and CDR2 FQNEAQ (reference sequence). The CDR3 length is 11 residues. The PCR ran on 60 Vbeta and 13 Jbeta primers. Sequenced by immunoSEQ multiplex PCR; TCRdb stores in-frame clones only, minus some. The table lists 300,000 or so clones, about 83% of them singletons. The J gene is TRBJ2-3, the V gene TRBV7-9, with D unclear. Sequenced input: PBMCs. The origin of this receptor is a woman aged 40 to 50 in good health and CMV-seropositive. The CDR3 protein is CASSLLDTQYF. The CDR3 DNA sequence: TGTGCCAGCAGCTTACTCGATACGCAGTATTTT.